The present TCR beta chain was sequenced within a study of T cell changes during pregnancy in multiple sclerosis. Clones were sequenced by immunoSEQ multiplex PCR, and TCRdb holds only the in-frame ones, with some missing. The sample shows tens of thousands of clones, approximately 94% of them seen only once. From germline, CDR1 is SGHNT and CDR2 YYREEE (reference sequence). The CDR3 is 15 residues long. J was trimmed by 2 bases and V by 4 bases; bases with no gene match: 9. This TCR derives from a female donor with multiple sclerosis, enrolled in a pregnancy study. The sequenced sample was CD8+ T cells from peripheral blood mononuclear cells, obtained in the second trimester of pregnancy. This chain links TRBV5-4 with TRBJ2-7; 7 bases match TRBD1. The CDR3 bases are TGTGCCAGCAGCCGATTTGTGACAGGGACCTACGAGCAGTACTTC. It specifies CASSRFVTGTYEQYF.